This T cell receptor beta chain was identified in a study of cytomegalovirus exposure and HLA in healthy donors. This PCR relied on a set of 60 Vbeta primers and 13 Jbeta primers. The data were produced by immunoSEQ multiplex PCR, yet TCRdb's version contains in-frame clones alone and is incomplete. In the table there are roughly 100,000 clones, around 80% of which are singletons. Germline lookup yields CDR1 SNHLY and CDR2 FYNNEI. Trimming stripped 6 bases from V and 1 base from J, with 4 bases between. The CDR3 loop spans 13 amino acids. This TCR was sampled from a man aged 25-40 years in good health and CMV-seronegative. Sequenced sample: PBMCs. The gene calls are TRBV2 and TRBJ2-6; D not resolved. DNA of the CDR3: TGTGCCAGCAGACTATCTGGGGCCAACGTCCTGACTTTC. This translates into CASRLSGANVLTF.